The TCR beta chain described here comes from a study of blood T cell repertoires in COVID-19. Trimming left V 4 bases short and J 1 base short, with 17 bases between. Germline V gene lookup returns CDR1 SGHAT and CDR2 FQNNGV. The CDR3 runs to 17 residues. Libraries were prepared by immunoSEQ multiplex PCR; TCRdb keeps only in-frame clonotypes and omits some of them. The sample lists roughly 34,000 clones, around 90% occurring once. The chain combines TRBV11-2 with TRBJ1-3, with a tentative D call TRBD1 (5 bases). The specimen sequenced was peripheral blood. This clonotype was sampled from a man in his 60s with active COVID-19. CDR3: CASSSRREGRSGNTIYF. For the CDR3, the DNA is TGTGCCAGCAGCTCCCGACGGGAGGGGCGGTCTGGAAACACCATATATTTT. The full variable domain, in which reference TRBV11-2 and TRBJ1-3 provide the parts outside the CDR3, is EAGVAQSPRYKIIEKRQSVAFWCNPISGHATLYWYQQILGQGPKLLIQFQNNGVVDDSQLPKDRFSAERLKGVDSTLKIQPAKLEDSAVYLCASSSRREGRSGNTIYFGEGSWLTVV.